Listed here are 21 T cell receptor beta chains from one sample, sequenced in a study of low-dose radiotherapy and immunotherapy resistance in tumors. Time point specified: after trial treatment. Treatment in this sample: LDRT plus nivolumab, ipilimumab, low-dose cyclophosphamide and aspirin (RACIN trial). Gene-specific TRAV and TRBV primers were used for first-strand cDNA, covering alpha and beta chains. The TCRs were subjected to amplification over approximately 19 PCR cycles employing a constant-region primer in conjunction with a V-primer adapter. TCRdb reprocessed the reads via MiXCR and lists one record per CDR3 protein. The sample shows 65,000 to 95,000 distinct CDR3 sequences, under 20% of them seen only once. The sample in question was PBMCs, obtained after low-dose radiotherapy plus immunotherapy. The receptor source for this set is a male donor with prostate cancer.

This clonotype showed up many times. V gene TRBV6-1 combines with J gene TRBJ1-5, with TRBD1 identical over 7 bases. There are 17 residues in the CDR3. Trimming took 6 bases from V and 0 from J; bases not matched to a gene: 11. CDR1 is MNHNS, CDR2 SASEGT, per germline. DNA for the CDR3: TGTGCCAGCAGCTTGACAGGGACGTCCGGTAGCAATCAGCCCCAGCATTTT. Protein sequence: CASSLTGTSGSNQPQHF.

This clonotype was detected ten times or more. V gene TRBV5-1 combines with J gene TRBJ2-7; D may be TRBD1 (5 bases). There are 14 residues in the CDR3. V was pared by 2 bases and J by 0 bases, with 9 bases between. CDR1 and CDR2 from the germline V gene are SGHRS and YFSETQ. The CDR3, as DNA: TGCGCCAGCAGCTTACAGGAAAGCTCCTACGAGCAGTACTTC. Translated, it gives CASSLQESSYEQYF. Based on the CDR3 plus reference TRBV5-1 and TRBJ2-7, the full variable domain is KAGVTQTPRYLIKTRGQQVTLSCSPISGHRSVSWYQQTPGQGLQFLFEYFSETQRNKGNFPGRFSGRQFSNSRSEMNVSTLELGDSALYLCASSLQESSYEQYFGPGTRLTVT.

This clonotype was detected ten times or more. The rearrangement uses TRBV7-2 and TRBJ2-7; D is perhaps TRBD2 (6 bases). This CDR3 is 13 amino acids long. Trimming cost V 5 bases and J 4 bases, with 12 bases left between them. Germline-derived CDR1 and CDR2 are SGHTA and FQGNSA. The CDR3 nucleotides are TGTGCCAGCAGCCAGGGACTGGTATACGAGCAGTACTTC. This codes for CASSQGLVYEQYF. Full variable domain (missing parts from reference TRBV7-2 and TRBJ2-7): GAGVSQSPSNKVTEKGKDVELRCDPISGHTALYWYRQSLGQGLEFLIYFQGNSAPDKSGLPSDRFSAERTGGSVSTLTIQRTQQEDSAVYLCASSQGLVYEQYFGPGTRLTVT.

There are many counts of this clonotype. The chain employs TRBV28 and TRBJ2-1; tentative D call: TRBD1 (5 bases). Germline lookup yields CDR1 MDHEN and CDR2 SYDVKM. V was pared by 10 bases and J by 4 bases, with 11 bases between. This CDR3 contains 12 residues. DNA of the CDR3: TGTGCCACCCAGACAGTTTACAATGAGCAGTTCTTC. Protein sequence: CATQTVYNEQFF. The full variable domain, in which reference TRBV28 and TRBJ2-1 provide the parts outside the CDR3, is DVKVTQSSRYLVKRTGEKVFLECVQDMDHENMFWYRQDPGLGLRLIYFSYDVKMKEKGDIPEGYSVSREKKERFSLILESASTNQTSMYLCATQTVYNEQFFGPGTRLTVL.

This clonotype has a count of ten or more. The chain links TRBV5-1 to TRBJ2-4; no clear D gene. The V gene lost 0 bases and the J gene lost 8 bases, with 15 bases spanning the gap. Germline V gene data show CDR1 as SGHRS and CDR2 as YFSETQ. The CDR3 covers 15 residues. CDR3 nucleotides: TGCGCCAGCAGCTTGGTATATGGTTCGCGTGACATTCAGTACTTC. This codes for CASSLVYGSRDIQYF.

This clonotype showed up many times. The chain couples TRBV7-3 to TRBJ2-3, with 11 nucleotides matching TRBD2. The V and J ends lost 5 bases and 2 bases, in that order; junction bases with no gene match: 6. CDR3 length: 16 residues. In germline, CDR1 is SGHTA, CDR2 FQGTGA. The CDR3 nucleotides read TGTGCCAGCAGCCCTGGGACTAGCGGAATCACAGATACGCAGTATTTT. This gives the protein CASSPGTSGITDTQYF. The full variable domain, with the rest looked up from reference TRBV7-3 and TRBJ2-3, is GAGVSQTPSNKVTEKGKYVELRCDPISGHTALYWYRQSLGQGPEFLIYFQGTGAADDSGLPNDRFFAVRPEGSVSTLKIQRTERGDSAVYLCASSPGTSGITDTQYFGPGTRLTVL.

The chain links TRBV2 to TRBJ2-3; 12 positions match TRBD2. CDR1 is SNHLY, CDR2 FYNNEI, per germline. The CDR3 consists of 16 residues. The trim removed 6 bases at V and 1 base at J, leaving 5 bases unmatched. The chain's CDR3 is CASSRTSGMRTDTQYF. The CDR3 nucleotides are TGTGCCAGCAGCCGGACTAGCGGGATGCGCACAGATACGCAGTATTTT.

This clonotype was counted ten times or more. The chain employs TRBV4-1 and TRBJ1-2; D is undetermined. This CDR3 region has 15 residues. Trimming left V 0 bases short and J 3 bases short, with 11 bases between. Germline CDR1 is MGHRA and CDR2 is YSYEKL. This CDR3 reads CASSQDPRSDYGYTF. The CDR3 nucleotides read TGCGCCAGCAGCCAAGATCCCAGATCAGACTATGGCTACACCTTC.

This clonotype came up many times. This sequence joins TRBV24-1 and TRBJ2-3; perhaps TRBD2 as D (6 bases). Trimming pared 0 bases from V and 4 bases from J, leaving 10 bases between. CDR1 and CDR2 from the germline V gene are KGHDR and SFDVKD. The CDR3 is made up of 15 amino acids. The CDR3 reads CATSDLAGSADTQYF. CDR3 coding DNA: TGTGCCACCAGTGATTTGGCGGGATCTGCAGATACGCAGTATTTT.

This chain links TRBV20-1 with TRBJ2-3; possible D gene TRBD2, 6 bases. V was shortened by 6 bases and J by 0 bases, with 13 bases between the two germline ends. This CDR3 comprises 14 residues. Germline V gene lookup returns CDR1 DFQATT and CDR2 SNEGSKA (reference sequence). This CDR3 is CSASRGSSTDTQYF. Here the CDR3 DNA reads TGCAGTGCCAGCCGGGGGTCTAGCACAGATACGCAGTATTTT.

This clonotype was recorded many times. V and J are TRBV4-3 and TRBJ1-5, with TRBD1 as a possible D gene (6 bases). The CDR3 has 16 residues. Germline values: CDR1 LGHNA, CDR2 YSLEER. The V end lost 1 base, the J end lost 5 bases, and 15 bases lay between the germline ends. The CDR3 DNA reads TGCGCCAGCAGCCAAGGGGCAGGGGTCGGCGATCAGCCCCAGCATTTT. It specifies CASSQGAGVGDQPQHF.

This clonotype has ten or more counts. V is TRBV5-6 and J is TRBJ2-1; 7 nucleotides match TRBD2. The CDR3 is 14 amino acids. Germline values: CDR1 SGHDT, CDR2 YYEEEE. With V trimmed by 3 bases and J by 7 bases, 7 bases remained unmatched. The CDR3 region is CASSSGGRGNEQFF. The DNA of the CDR3 is TGTGCCAGCAGCTCGGGCGGGAGAGGGAATGAGCAGTTCTTC.

Ten or more counts support this clonotype. V usage is TRBV6-2 or TRBV6-3 and J usage is TRBJ2-7; 10 bases match TRBD1. The germline V gene encodes CDR1 MNHEY and CDR2 SVGEGT. The V gene end was trimmed by 5 bases and the J gene end by 3 bases; junction bases not matched to a gene: 10. The CDR3 loop spans 16 amino acids. The CDR3 DNA follows: TGTGCCAGCAGTGGCCAGGACAGGGGGTCGGTCTACGAGCAGTACTTC. Translation: CASSGQDRGSVYEQYF.

Ten or more counts support this clonotype. The rearrangement uses TRBV6-2 or TRBV6-3 and TRBJ2-3; 10 bases are a match to TRBD2. Germline CDR1 reads MNHEY; CDR2 reads SVGEGT. The junction had 18 bases not matched to a gene; V was cut back by 6 bases and J by 6 bases. This CDR3 has 18 residues. CDR3 region: CASRRDGITAAGGDTQYF. CDR3 nucleotide sequence: TGTGCCAGCAGGCGGGACGGGATCACTGCAGCGGGAGGGGATACGCAGTATTTT.

This chain joins TRBV10-3 and TRBJ2-6; no definite D call. Per germline, CDR1 ENHRY and CDR2 SYGVKD. The CDR3 is made up of 15 amino acids. Deletions cut 4 bases from V and 7 bases from J, with 14 bases between. The CDR3 reads CAISGPETAANVLTF. DNA of the CDR3: TGTGCCATCAGTGGTCCGGAAACAGCCGCCAACGTCCTGACTTTC.

This clonotype was recorded many times. The rearrangement uses TRBV2 and TRBJ2-3; 7 nucleotides align to TRBD1. The CDR3 length is 16 residues. The J segment lost 1 base and the V segment lost 7 bases, leaving 11 bases of the junction unmatched. Germline assignment: CDR1 SNHLY and CDR2 FYNNEI. The chain's CDR3 is CASMRYRGSGTDTQYF. CDR3 in DNA: TGTGCCAGCATGAGATACAGGGGATCGGGCACAGATACGCAGTATTTT.

In regard to this clonotype: A far larger clone is one nucleotide away, so this likely arose from a read error. The V and J genes are TRBV27 and TRBJ1-5, with a possible D match to TRBD1 (6 bases). The CDR3 runs 15 residues. Germline loops: CDR1 MNHEY, CDR2 SMNVEV (reference sequence). The CDR3 spells CASRLFGGAVQPQHF. CDR3 sequence (DNA): TGTGCCAGCAGGTTATTCGGGGGCGCGGTTCAGCCCCAGCATTTT.

The V gene is TRBV12-3 or TRBV12-4, the J gene TRBJ2-2; no clear D. The CDR3 has 14 residues. Deletions cut 5 bases from V and 6 bases from J, with 13 bases between. CDR3: CASSPPGWAGELFF. The CDR3 DNA reads as TGTGCCAGCAGTCCCCCGGGTTGGGCCGGGGAGCTGTTTTTT.

This sequence joins TRBV20-1 and TRBJ2-2; D is tentatively TRBD1 or TRBD2 (6 bases each). Germline CDR1 and CDR2: DFQATT and SNEGSKA (reference sequence). This CDR3 spans 17 amino acids. Trimming left V 0 bases short and J 0 bases short, with 14 bases between. CDR3 bases: TGCAGTGCTAGAGATGTAGGGGGAGGAACGAACACCGGGGAGCTGTTTTTT. It yields the protein CSARDVGGGTNTGELFF.

This clonotype has at least ten counts. The chain has TRBV2 and TRBJ2-1; possibly TRBD2 for D (5 bases). CDR3 length equals 17 residues. Germline-derived CDR1 and CDR2 are SNHLY and FYNNEI. V lost 4 bases and J 0 bases, leaving 16 bases between the germline ends. This CDR3 reads CASSVSGRRSSYNEQFF. The DNA of the CDR3 is TGTGCCAGCAGTGTATCAGGTCGGAGGAGCTCCTACAATGAGCAGTTCTTC. Filled out from reference TRBV2 and TRBJ2-1, the complete variable domain reads EPEVTQTPSHQVTQMGQEVILRCVPISNHLYFYWYRQILGQKVEFLVSFYNNEISEKSEIFDDQFSVERPDGSNFTLKIRSTKLEDSAMYFCASSVSGRRSSYNEQFFGPGTRLTVL.

For this clonotype: A single base is all that separates this from a far larger clone, so a read error is likely. The chain couples TRBV2 to TRBJ2-1; 7 bases are shared with TRBD2. In germline, CDR1 is SNHLY, CDR2 FYNNEI. The CDR3 sequence is 15 residues long. CDR3 coding DNA: TGTCCCAGCAGACCCGTTGCGGGAGCACCCAATGAGCAGTTCTTC. Its protein product is CPSRPVAGAPNEQFF.